The rows below give T cell receptor beta chains drawn from one sample of a study of OX40 agonist ivuxolimab in advanced cancers. TCRdb's copy holds only in-frame clones and misses some; the assay was immunoSEQ multiplex PCR. The sample has around 20,000 clones, just over 85% seen once. This specimen was CD4+ or CD8+ T cells sorted from blood, taken in a trial of the OX40 agonist ivuxolimab. Receptors originate from an adult with an advanced solid tumor such as melanoma, head and neck, liver or kidney cancer. The CDR3 runs from the conserved cysteine through the conserved F or W. The D gene is left open where the match is weak. Only some rows state a clone size, as once, few, many or a class for expanded clones.

D	J	V	size	length	DNA	CDR3
NA	TRBJ2-3	TRBV7-3	NA	14	TGTGCCAGCAGCTCCACGCCAGCGGGAGATACGCAGTATTTT	CASSSTPAGDTQYF
NA	TRBJ2-3	TRBV2	NA	15	TGTGCCAGCAGTGATCCAGGTGCCATCACAGATACGCAGTATTTT	CASSDPGAITDTQYF
TRBD2	TRBJ2-1	TRBV2	NA	12	TGTGCCAGCAGCGCTCCGGGACTAGCGCCGGTCTTC	CASSAPGLAPVF
TRBD2	TRBJ2-7	TRBV29-1	NA	16	TGCAGCGTCGCCGGGACTAGCGGGTTCTACTCCTACGAGCAGTACTTC	CSVAGTSGFYSYEQYF
NA	TRBJ1-4	TRBV6-6	NA	14	TGTGCCAGCAGTTACTGGGAGGGAGGTGAAAAACTGTTTTTT	CASSYWEGGEKLFF
NA	TRBJ1-1	TRBV28	NA	16	TGTGCCAGCAGTTTGTTGCAGGGTAACGCTTACACTGAAGCTTTCTTT	CASSLLQGNAYTEAFF
NA	TRBJ1-1	TRBV27	few	13	TGTGCCAGCAGCCGACCACTGGGGGGTGAAGCTTTCTTT	CASSRPLGGEAFF
NA	TRBJ2-7	TRBV10-3	NA	16	TGTGCCATCAGTGTAGGGCGACAGGCCGCCTCCTACGAGCAGTACTTC	CAISVGRQAASYEQYF
TRBD2	TRBJ2-1	TRBV29-1	NA	16	TGCAGCGTTGAACCCCCGTGGCTAGCGGAATACAATGAGCAGTTCTTC	CSVEPPWLAEYNEQFF
NA	TRBJ2-7	TRBV10-3	once	14	TGTGCCATCAGTCATGACAGAACCTCCTACGAGCAGTACTTC	CAISHDRTSYEQYF
NA	TRBJ1-2	TRBV7-3	NA	13	TGTGCCAGCAGCAGAACAGGAGGCTATGGCTACACCTTC	CASSRTGGYGYTF
TRBD2	TRBJ2-7	TRBV28	NA	14	TGTGCCAGCAGTTTTCGGGGGAGGGTGTTTGAGCAGTACTTC	CASSFRGRVFEQYF
NA	TRBJ2-3	TRBV7-3	once	18	TGTGCCAGCAGCTTATCTATACGTTCCAGCGGGAGCACAGATACGCAGTATTTT	CASSLSIRSSGSTDTQYF
TRBD2	TRBJ2-7	TRBV9	NA	15	TGTGCCAGCAGCGCGACTAGCGGGGGCTCCTACGAGCAGTACTTC	CASSATSGGSYEQYF
NA	TRBJ2-7	TRBV6-6	NA	13	TGTGCCAGCAGTTACCCCGGGCCGTCAGGGCAGTACTTC	CASSYPGPSGQYF
TRBD2	TRBJ2-1	TRBV7-9	once	14	TGTGCCAGCAGCTCTAGCGGGGAAGAGAGTGAGCAGTTCTTC	CASSSSGEESEQFF